This T cell receptor (beta chain) derives from a study of T-cell reconstitution after alpha-beta-depleted transplantation in children. The study's findings and limits: Several patients had high TCRbeta diversity at day 60; it came from surviving recipient T cells and thymic progenitors. Several hundred expanded graft clones reportedly gave rise to the alpha-beta T cells present about two months after transplant.

As regards this clonotype: Its target is not known.

V dropped 6 bases and J dropped 5 bases, with 10 bases sitting between them. Germline values: CDR1 MNHEY, CDR2 SVGEGT. This CDR3 spans 13 amino acids. Researchers prepared the TCRbeta library using unique molecular identifiers, the study reports. In TCRdb, the PCR reads were re-called with MiXCR into one record per CDR3 protein. The repertoire holds some 600,000 distinct CDR3 sequences, 13% seen once, with about 2.2% in the top ten. Sample: PBMCs, mostly from graft donor cells, taken 360 days after TCRalphabeta/CD19-depleted stem cell transplant. The rearrangement links TRBV6-2 or TRBV6-3 to TRBJ2-2; D possibly matches TRBD1 or TRBD2 (5 bases each). The TCR was taken from a male patient younger than 18 who had a stem cell transplant for acute myeloid leukemia, so the T cells may come from the graft donor. CDR3 nucleotides: TGTGCCAGCAGCCCCGGGGCAACCGGGGAGCTGTTTTTT. Amino acids: CASSPGATGELFF.